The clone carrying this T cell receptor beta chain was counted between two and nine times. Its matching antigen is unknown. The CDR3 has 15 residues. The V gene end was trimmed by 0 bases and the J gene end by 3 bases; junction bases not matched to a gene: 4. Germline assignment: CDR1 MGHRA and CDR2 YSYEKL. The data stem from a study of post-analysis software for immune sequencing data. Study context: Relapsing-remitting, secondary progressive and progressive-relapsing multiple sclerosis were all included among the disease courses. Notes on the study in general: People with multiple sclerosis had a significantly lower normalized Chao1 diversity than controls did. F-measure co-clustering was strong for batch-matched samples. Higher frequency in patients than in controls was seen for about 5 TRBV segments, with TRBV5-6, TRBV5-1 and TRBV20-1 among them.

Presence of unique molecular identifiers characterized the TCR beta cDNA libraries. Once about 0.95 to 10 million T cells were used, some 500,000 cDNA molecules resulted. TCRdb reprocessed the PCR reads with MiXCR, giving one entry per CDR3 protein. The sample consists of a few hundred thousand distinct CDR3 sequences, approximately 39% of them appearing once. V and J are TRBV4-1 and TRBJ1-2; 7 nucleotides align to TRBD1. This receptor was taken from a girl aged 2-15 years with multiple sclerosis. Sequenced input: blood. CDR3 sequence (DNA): TGCGCCAGCAGCCAAGATTCCAGGGGGGACTATGGCTACACCTTC. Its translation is CASSQDSRGDYGYTF.